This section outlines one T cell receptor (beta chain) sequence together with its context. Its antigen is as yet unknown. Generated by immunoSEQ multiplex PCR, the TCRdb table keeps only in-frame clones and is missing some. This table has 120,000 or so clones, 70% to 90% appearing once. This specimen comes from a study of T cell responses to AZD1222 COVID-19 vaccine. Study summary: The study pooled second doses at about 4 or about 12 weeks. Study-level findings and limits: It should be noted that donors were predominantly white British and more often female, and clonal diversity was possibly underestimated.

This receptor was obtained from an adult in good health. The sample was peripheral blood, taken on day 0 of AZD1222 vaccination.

As DNA, the CDR3 is TGCAGCGCCGGGCCTTTACTCTACACTGAAGCTTTCTTT. Amino acids: CSAGPLLYTEAFF. The rearrangement uses TRBV29-1 and TRBJ1-1; D is ambiguous. CDR1 is SQVTM and CDR2 is ANQGSEA in the germline V gene. The CDR3 extends over 13 amino acids. Trimming removed 7 bases from V and 3 bases from J, with 15 bases in between.